Presented here are 19 T cell receptor beta chains from one specimen sequenced in a study of cytomegalovirus exposure and HLA in healthy donors. Primers: 60 Vbeta forward and 13 Jbeta reverse. Generated by immunoSEQ multiplex PCR, the TCRdb table keeps only in-frame clones and is missing some. The table includes 150,000 to 200,000 clones, 55% to 65% detected once. The sample comprised PBMCs. The receptors were gathered from a man aged 35-49 years in good health and CMV-seronegative.

This clone was seen only a few times. V is TRBV19 and J is TRBJ1-1, with 9 bases aligning to TRBD1. The CDR3 runs 17 residues. Germline CDR1 LNHDA, CDR2 SQIVND (reference sequence). The V gene end was trimmed by 5 bases and the J gene end by 0 bases; junction bases not matched to a gene: 10. CDR3 bases: TGTGCCAGTAGTGTCCTACAGGGGGCCGGACTGAACACTGAAGCTTTCTTT. It specifies CASSVLQGAGLNTEAFF.

This clone was counted only a few times. V is TRBV4-2 and J is TRBJ2-7, with TRBD1 identical over 8 bases. This CDR3 is built from 16 residues. The germline V gene encodes CDR1 LGHNA and CDR2 YNFKEQ. The V segment lost 3 bases and the J segment 0 bases; nucleotides outside the gene matches: 7. The CDR3 nucleotides read TGTGCCAGCAGCCACACAACCGGGACAGGCTCCTACGAGCAGTACTTC. This gives the protein CASSHTTGTGSYEQYF.

This clone appeared a few times. This chain links TRBV5-1 with TRBJ2-4, with D maybe TRBD2 (7 bases). The V gene's germline CDR1 is SGHRS and CDR2 YFSETQ. The ends were cut back, 8 bases at V and 5 bases at J, with 20 bases in the middle. CDR3 length: 15 amino acids. CDR3 DNA: TGCGCCAGTTCACCCGCGACGGGGGGCCAAAACATTCAGTACTTC. Its translation is CASSPATGGQNIQYF.

The gene calls are TRBV7-9 and TRBJ2-7; 9 nucleotides match TRBD1. Losses at the gene ends were 5 bases for V and 2 bases for J; bases not matched to a gene: 7. CDR1 and CDR2 (germline): SEHNR, FQNEAQ (reference sequence). This CDR3 contains 15 residues. The CDR3 DNA follows: TGTGCCAGCAGCCCCCGGGACAGGGCAACCTACGAGCAGTACTTC. It specifies CASSPRDRATYEQYF.

The CDR3 loop is CASSSDRGVEQYF. The CDR3 DNA reads TGTGCCAGTAGTTCGGACCGGGGAGTCGAGCAGTACTTC. The chain combines TRBV19 with TRBJ2-7; a weak D match, TRBD2 (5 bases). CDR3 size: 13 residues. From germline, CDR1 is LNHDA and CDR2 SQIVND (reference sequence). The V end lost 5 bases, the J end lost 6 bases, and 14 bases lay between the germline ends.

The V call is TRBV11-2, the J call TRBJ1-1; the D gene is possibly TRBD1 (5 bases). Germline V gives CDR1 SGHAT, CDR2 FQNNGV. V was clipped by 5 bases and J by 4 bases, with 17 bases between them. The CDR3 spans 15 residues. The CDR3 bases are TGTGCCAGCAGCCCAGGGAGGGCAACGGTCACTGAAGCTTTCTTT. Translating it yields CASSPGRATVTEAFF.

The V and J genes are TRBV6-1 and TRBJ2-1, with 7 bases lining up with TRBD2. With V trimmed by 6 bases and J by 5 bases, 4 bases remained unmatched. This CDR3 contains 13 residues. Germline V CDR1 and CDR2: MNHNS, SASEGT. The CDR3, as DNA: TGTGCCAGCAGGTGGGGGGGGGACAATGAGCAGTTCTTC. Its protein is CASRWGGDNEQFF.

About this clone: Other DNA variants within this sample encode the same CDR3. The rearrangement joins TRBV10-3 to TRBJ2-1; 9 nucleotides agree with TRBD2. Germline assignment: CDR1 ENHRY and CDR2 SYGVKD. V shed 10 bases and J 5 bases; nucleotides not matched to a gene: 6. This CDR3 contains 13 residues. The CDR3 DNA follows: TGTGCCACCCGACTAGCGGCCAACAATGAGCAGTTCTTC. This codes for CATRLAANNEQFF.

V gene TRBV9 combines with J gene TRBJ2-1, with 7 bases identical to TRBD2. There are 15 residues in the CDR3. Unmatched junction bases numbered 8, after V lost 4 bases and J lost 4 bases. Germline V lookup: CDR1 SGDLS, CDR2 YYNGEE. CDR3 DNA: TGTGCCAGCAGCCTAACGCCTAGCGGATACAATGAGCAGTTCTTC. The encoded protein is CASSLTPSGYNEQFF.

J is TRBJ2-3 and V is TRBV1; the table's D call of TRBD2 was not tested on the DNA. TRBV1 is annotated as a pseudogene. The CDR3 loop spans 15 amino acids. In nucleotides, the CDR3 is TGCACCAGCTTACCCGGACTAGCGGGCACAGATACGCAGTATTTT. It codes for CTSLPGLAGTDTQYF.

The V and J genes are TRBV6-1 and TRBJ1-5; D ambiguous. Germline CDR1 and CDR2: MNHNS and SASEGT. The CDR3 runs to 15 residues. V was pared by 7 bases and J by 3 bases, with 16 bases between. The CDR3 DNA follows: TGTGCCAGCATTGTGCGGCCAGCCTTCAATCAGCCCCAGCATTTT. Protein product: CASIVRPAFNQPQHF.

The chain has TRBV5-1 and TRBJ2-3; weak D call: TRBD1 (5 bases). V was pared by 4 bases and J by 2 bases, with 8 bases between. Germline V gene lookup returns CDR1 SGHRS and CDR2 YFSETQ. The CDR3 length is 13 residues. CDR3 amino acids: CASSRGATDTQYF. The CDR3 DNA follows: TGCGCCAGCAGCCGTGGGGCCACAGATACGCAGTATTTT.

This chain joins TRBV6-5 and TRBJ1-1, with TRBD1 matching 10 bases. Germline assignment: CDR1 MNHEY and CDR2 SVGAGI. The J segment lost 8 bases and the V segment lost 5 bases, leaving 5 bases of the junction unmatched. The CDR3 totals 13 residues. CDR3 nucleotides: TGTGCCAGCAGTGACAGGGGGCGAGGGGAAGCTTTCTTT. Amino acid sequence: CASSDRGRGEAFF.

V is TRBV7-9 and J is TRBJ1-5; TRBD1 matches at 9 bases. J was trimmed by 8 bases and V by 4 bases; bases with no gene match: 9. Looked up from germline, CDR1 is SEHNR and CDR2 is FQNEAQ (reference sequence). The CDR3 extends over 15 amino acids. The CDR3, as DNA: TGTGCCAGCAGCTCGACGGACAGGGGCAGGGAGCCCCAGCATTTT. This encodes CASSSTDRGREPQHF.

This clone was found once. The chain couples TRBV5-4 to TRBJ2-5, with D possibly being TRBD1 (5 bases). The V end lost 2 bases, the J end lost 3 bases, and 8 bases lay between the germline ends. CDR1 is SGHNT and CDR2 is YYREEE in the germline V gene (reference sequence). The CDR3 is 13 residues long. The CDR3 sequence is CASSLGREETQYF. The CDR3 nucleotides are TGTGCCAGCAGCTTAGGCAGGGAAGAGACCCAGTACTTC. The complete variable domain, with remaining parts taken from reference TRBV5-4 and TRBJ2-5, reads ETGVTQSPTHLIKTRGQQVTLRCSSQSGHNTVSWYQQALGQGPQFIFQYYREEENGRGNFPPRFSGLQFPNYSSELNVNALELDDSALYLCASSLGREETQYFGPGTRLLVL.

This clone was seen a single time. This sequence joins TRBV19 and TRBJ2-5; D uncertain. Germline V CDR1 and CDR2: LNHDA, SQIVND (reference sequence). The CDR3 runs 11 residues. V was shortened by 6 bases and J by 7 bases, with 9 bases between the two germline ends. The chain's CDR3 is CASRNYLTQYF. In DNA form, the CDR3 reads TGTGCCAGTAGAAACTACCTGACCCAGTACTTC.

This sequence joins TRBV4-1 and TRBJ2-5; perhaps TRBD2 as D (7 bases). Trimming took off 0 bases at V and 4 bases at J, with 15 bases between the two ends. Germline CDR1 is MGHRA and CDR2 is YSYEKL. The CDR3 length is 16 residues. The CDR3 spells CASSQEKRRGGETQYF. The CDR3 DNA sequence: TGCGCCAGCAGCCAAGAGAAACGGAGGGGGGGAGAGACCCAGTACTTC.

The chain recombines TRBV27 with TRBJ2-7, with D maybe TRBD2 (5 bases). The germline gives CDR1 MNHEY, CDR2 SMNVEV (reference sequence). CDR3 size: 15 residues. Trimming removed 5 bases from V and 0 bases from J, with 14 bases in between. CDR3 bases: TGTGCCAGCAGTCCAACCGCCGGAGGCTCCTACGAGCAGTACTTC. This encodes CASSPTAGGSYEQYF.

This chain connects TRBV10-3 to TRBJ1-3; 9 bases align to TRBD1. The germline CDR1 and CDR2 sequences are ENHRY and SYGVKD. The V and J ends lost 6 bases and 4 bases, in that order; junction bases with no gene match: 10. The CDR3 covers 16 residues. The CDR3 loop is CAIRASGTGSGNTIYF. As DNA, the CDR3 is TGTGCCATCAGGGCCTCCGGGACAGGGTCCGGAAACACCATATATTTT.